This TCR beta chain was observed in a study of vaccination and CD4 T cells after COVID-19. There are 14 residues in the CDR3. Trimming cost V 7 bases and J 1 base; bases outside gene matches: 7. A remark on this clonotype: Antigen unknown.

Oncomine TCR Beta short-read sequencing was applied to DNA from cultured CD4+ T cells. Researchers extracted genomic DNA from CD4+ T cells that had been cultured. TCRdb reanalysed the PCR reads using MiXCR and keeps one entry per CDR3 protein. Of about 14,000 distinct CDR3 sequences in the sample, about 53% were seen once. Regarding treatment: roughly 11-day PBMC culture with coronavirus spike peptide pools or control peptides (ViraFEST assay). After expanding antigen-specific T cells with peptide pools, ViraFEST sequenced their TCRs. The receptor was derived from a human donor who had recovered from COVID-19. The chain has TRBV12-3 or TRBV12-4 and TRBJ2-7, with 7 nucleotides matching TRBD2. The starting material was CD4+ T cells from blood, cultured in vitro, obtained before SARS-CoV-2 vaccination. In DNA form, the CDR3 reads TGTGCCAGCACCCCTACGCGGGGGTCCTACGAGCAGTACTTC. Translated: CASTPTRGSYEQYF.